This T cell receptor (beta chain) was observed in a study of blood T cell repertoires in COVID-19. Data came from immunoSEQ multiplex PCR; TCRdb stores just in-frame clones and leaves some out. The sample has approximately 200,000 clones, roughly 84% seen once; the top ten hold just under 7.5%. CDR3 length equals 13 residues. In germline, CDR1 is KGHSH, CDR2 LQKENI. Trimming left V 2 bases short and J 8 bases short, with 12 bases between. Material: peripheral blood. This sequence joins TRBV18 and TRBJ1-2, with a weak D call TRBD1 (5 bases). The TCR sequence derives from a woman aged 50 to 60 with acute or convalescent COVID-19. In nucleotides, the CDR3 is TGTGCCAGCTCACCAGGGGCAGTTCAGGGCTACACCTTC. Its protein is CASSPGAVQGYTF.